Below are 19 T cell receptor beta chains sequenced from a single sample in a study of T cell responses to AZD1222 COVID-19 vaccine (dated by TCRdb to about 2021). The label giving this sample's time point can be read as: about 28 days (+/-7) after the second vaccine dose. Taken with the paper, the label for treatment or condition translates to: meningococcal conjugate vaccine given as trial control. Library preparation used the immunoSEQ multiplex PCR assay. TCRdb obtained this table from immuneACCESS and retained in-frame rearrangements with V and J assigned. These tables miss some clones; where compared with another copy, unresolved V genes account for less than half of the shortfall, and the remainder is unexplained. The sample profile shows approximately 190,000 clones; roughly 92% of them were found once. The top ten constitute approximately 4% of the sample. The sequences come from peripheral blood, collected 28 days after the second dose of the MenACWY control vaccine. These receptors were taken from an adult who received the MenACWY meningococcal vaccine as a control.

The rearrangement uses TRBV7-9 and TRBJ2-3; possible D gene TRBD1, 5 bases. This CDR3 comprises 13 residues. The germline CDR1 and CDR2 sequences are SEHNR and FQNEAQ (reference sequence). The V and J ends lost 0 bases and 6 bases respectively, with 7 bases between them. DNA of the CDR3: TGTGCCAGCAGCTTAGCCTCAGGGGATACGCAGTATTTT. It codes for CASSLASGDTQYF.

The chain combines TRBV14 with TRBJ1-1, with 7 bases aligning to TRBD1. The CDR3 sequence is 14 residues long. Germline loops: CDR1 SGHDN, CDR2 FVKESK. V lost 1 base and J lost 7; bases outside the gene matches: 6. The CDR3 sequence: CASSQAQGLGEAFF. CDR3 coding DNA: TGTGCCAGCAGCCAAGCACAGGGGCTAGGTGAAGCTTTCTTT.

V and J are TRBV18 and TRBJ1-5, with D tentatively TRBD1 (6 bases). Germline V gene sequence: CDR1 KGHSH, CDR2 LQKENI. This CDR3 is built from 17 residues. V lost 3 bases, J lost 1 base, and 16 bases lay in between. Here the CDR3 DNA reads TGTGCCAGCTCACCTGGGACAACCTCAAGGAGCAATCAGCCCCAGCATTTT. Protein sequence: CASSPGTTSRSNQPQHF.

The CDR3 DNA follows: TGTGCCAGTAGTATGGTAGACACTCGGCAAGCCTATGGCTACACCTTC. Protein: CASSMVDTRQAYGYTF. V gene TRBV19 combines with J gene TRBJ1-2; D remains unclear. Germline assignment: CDR1 LNHDA and CDR2 SQIVND (reference sequence). Trimming stripped 3 bases from V and 4 bases from J, with 18 bases between. The CDR3 covers 16 residues.

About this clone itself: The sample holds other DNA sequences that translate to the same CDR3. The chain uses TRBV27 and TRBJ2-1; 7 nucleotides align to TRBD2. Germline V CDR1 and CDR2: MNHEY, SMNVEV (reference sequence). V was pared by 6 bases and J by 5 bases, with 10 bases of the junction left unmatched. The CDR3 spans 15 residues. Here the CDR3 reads CASSFLASGNNEQFF. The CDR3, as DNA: TGTGCCAGCAGCTTTTTAGCTAGCGGTAACAATGAGCAGTTCTTC.

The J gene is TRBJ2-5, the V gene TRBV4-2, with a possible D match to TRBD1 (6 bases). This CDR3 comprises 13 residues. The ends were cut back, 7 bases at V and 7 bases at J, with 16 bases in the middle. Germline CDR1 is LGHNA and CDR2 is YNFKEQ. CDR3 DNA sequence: TGTGCCAGCACCCAGGGGACATCGGGGACCCAGTACTTC. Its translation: CASTQGTSGTQYF.

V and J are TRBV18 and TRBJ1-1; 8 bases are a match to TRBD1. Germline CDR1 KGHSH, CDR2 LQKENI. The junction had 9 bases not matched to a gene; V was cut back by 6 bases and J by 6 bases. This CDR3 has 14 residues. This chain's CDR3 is CASSPGAGGPEAFF. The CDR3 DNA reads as TGTGCCAGCTCCCCAGGGGCAGGGGGCCCTGAAGCTTTCTTT. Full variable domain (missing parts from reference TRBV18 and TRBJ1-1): NAGVMQNPRHLVRRRGQEARLRCSPMKGHSHVYWYRQLPEEGLKFMVYLQKENIIDESGMPKERFSAEFPKEGPSILRIQQVVRGDSAAYFCASSPGAGGPEAFFGQGTRLTVV.

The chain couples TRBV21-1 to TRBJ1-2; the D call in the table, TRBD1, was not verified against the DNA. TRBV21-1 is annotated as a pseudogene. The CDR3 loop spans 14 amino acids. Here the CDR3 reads CASSKVDRGSGYTF. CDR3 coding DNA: TGTGCCAGCAGCAAAGTTGACAGGGGCAGCGGCTACACCTTC.

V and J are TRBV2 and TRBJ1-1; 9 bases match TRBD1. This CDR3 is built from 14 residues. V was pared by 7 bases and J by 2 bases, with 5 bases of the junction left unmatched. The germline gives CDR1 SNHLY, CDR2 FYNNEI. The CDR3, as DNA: TGTGCCAGCACCGTACAGGGGGCAAACACTGAAGCTTTCTTT. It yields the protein CASTVQGANTEAFF.

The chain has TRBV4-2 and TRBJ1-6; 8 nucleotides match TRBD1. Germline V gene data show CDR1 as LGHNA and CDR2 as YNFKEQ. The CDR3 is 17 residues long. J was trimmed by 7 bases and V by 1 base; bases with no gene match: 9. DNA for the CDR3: TGTGCCAGCAGCCAAGCAATGGCCGGGACAGGCAATTCACCCCTCCACTTT. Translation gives CASSQAMAGTGNSPLHF.

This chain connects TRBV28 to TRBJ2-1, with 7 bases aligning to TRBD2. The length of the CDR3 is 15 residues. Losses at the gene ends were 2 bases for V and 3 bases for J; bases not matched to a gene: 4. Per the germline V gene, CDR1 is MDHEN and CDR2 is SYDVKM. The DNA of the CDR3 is TGTGCCAGCAGTTTAAGGCCTAGCGGCTACAATGAGCAGTTCTTC. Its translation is CASSLRPSGYNEQFF.

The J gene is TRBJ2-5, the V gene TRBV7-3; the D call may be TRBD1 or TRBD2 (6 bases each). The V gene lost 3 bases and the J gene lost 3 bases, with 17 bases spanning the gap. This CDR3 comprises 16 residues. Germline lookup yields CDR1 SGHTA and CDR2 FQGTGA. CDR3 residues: CASSFLGGRGKETQYF. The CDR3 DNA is TGTGCCAGCAGCTTCCTAGGGGGGAGAGGGAAAGAGACCCAGTACTTC.

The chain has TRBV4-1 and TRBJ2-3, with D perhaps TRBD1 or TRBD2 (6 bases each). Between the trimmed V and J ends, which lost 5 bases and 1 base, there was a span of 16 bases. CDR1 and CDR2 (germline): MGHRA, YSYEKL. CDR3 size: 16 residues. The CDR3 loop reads CASSSPLGGGTDTQYF. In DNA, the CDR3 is TGCGCCAGCAGCTCCCCTCTCGGGGGCGGCACAGATACGCAGTATTTT.

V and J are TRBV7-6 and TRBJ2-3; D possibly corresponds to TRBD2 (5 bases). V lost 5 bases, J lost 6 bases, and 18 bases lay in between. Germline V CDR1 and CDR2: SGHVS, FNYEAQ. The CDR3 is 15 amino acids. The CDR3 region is CASSPGEGRSDTQYF. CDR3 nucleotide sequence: TGTGCCAGCAGCCCCGGGGAAGGGCGGTCCGATACGCAGTATTTT.

CDR3 residues: CASSPRSGLQYNEQFF. CDR3 in DNA: TGTGCCAGTAGTCCACGGTCGGGACTACAATACAATGAGCAGTTCTTC. The chain has TRBV19 and TRBJ2-1, with TRBD2 matching 7 bases. The trim removed 5 bases at V and 4 bases at J, leaving 11 bases unmatched. Germline values: CDR1 LNHDA, CDR2 SQIVND (reference sequence). This CDR3 contains 16 residues. Combining the CDR3 with reference TRBV19 and TRBJ2-1 gives the whole variable domain DGGITQSPKYLFRKEGQNVTLSCEQNLNHDAMYWYRQDPGQGLRLIYYSQIVNDFQKGDIAEGYSVSREKKESFPLTVTSAQKNPTAFYLCASSPRSGLQYNEQFFGPGTRLTVL.

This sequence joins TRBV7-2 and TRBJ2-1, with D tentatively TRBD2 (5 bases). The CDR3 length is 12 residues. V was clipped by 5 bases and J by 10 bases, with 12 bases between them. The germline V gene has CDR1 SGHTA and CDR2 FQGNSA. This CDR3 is CASSLRTAEQFF. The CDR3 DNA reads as TGTGCCAGCAGCCTCCGGACTGCGGAGCAGTTCTTC.

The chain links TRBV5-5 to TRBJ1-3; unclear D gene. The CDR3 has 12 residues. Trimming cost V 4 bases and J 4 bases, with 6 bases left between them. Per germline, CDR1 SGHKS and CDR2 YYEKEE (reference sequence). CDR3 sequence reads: CASSLTGNTIYF. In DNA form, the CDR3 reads TGTGCCAGCAGCCTTACCGGAAACACCATATATTTT.

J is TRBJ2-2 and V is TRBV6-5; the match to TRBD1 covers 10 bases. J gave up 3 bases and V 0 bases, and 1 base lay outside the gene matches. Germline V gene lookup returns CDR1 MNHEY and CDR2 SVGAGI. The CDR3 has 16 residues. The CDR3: CASSYSTGGYTGELFF. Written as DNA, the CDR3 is TGTGCCAGCAGTTACTCGACAGGGGGCTACACCGGGGAGCTGTTTTTT.

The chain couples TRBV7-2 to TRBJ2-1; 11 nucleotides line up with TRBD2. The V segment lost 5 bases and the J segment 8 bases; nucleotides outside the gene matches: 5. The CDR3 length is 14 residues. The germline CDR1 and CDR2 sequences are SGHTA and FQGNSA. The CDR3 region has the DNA TGTGCCAGCAGCCCCATACTAGCGGGAGATGAGCAGTTCTTC. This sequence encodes CASSPILAGDEQFF.